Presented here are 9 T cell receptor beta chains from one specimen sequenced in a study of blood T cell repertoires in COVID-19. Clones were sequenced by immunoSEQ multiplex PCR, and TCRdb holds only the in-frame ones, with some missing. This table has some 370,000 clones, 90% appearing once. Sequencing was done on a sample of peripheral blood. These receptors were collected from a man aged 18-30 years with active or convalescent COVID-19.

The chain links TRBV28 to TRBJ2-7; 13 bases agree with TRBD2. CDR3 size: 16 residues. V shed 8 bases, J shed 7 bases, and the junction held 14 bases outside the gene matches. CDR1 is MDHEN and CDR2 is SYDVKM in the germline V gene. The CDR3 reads CASLPQGLAGEEEQYF. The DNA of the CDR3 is TGTGCCAGCCTCCCCCAAGGACTAGCGGGAGAGGAAGAGCAGTACTTC.

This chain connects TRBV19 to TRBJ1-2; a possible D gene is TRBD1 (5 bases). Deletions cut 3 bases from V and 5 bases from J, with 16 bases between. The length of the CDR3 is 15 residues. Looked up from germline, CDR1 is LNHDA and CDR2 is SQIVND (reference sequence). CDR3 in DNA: TGTGCCAGTAGTATCGGGGGTGGAGTGGAGTATGGCTACACCTTC. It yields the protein CASSIGGGVEYGYTF.

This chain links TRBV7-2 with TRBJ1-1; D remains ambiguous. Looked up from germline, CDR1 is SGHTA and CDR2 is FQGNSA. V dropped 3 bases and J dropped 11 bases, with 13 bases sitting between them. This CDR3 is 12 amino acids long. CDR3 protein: CASSLAFEVAFF. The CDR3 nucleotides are TGTGCCAGCAGCTTGGCCTTCGAGGTGGCTTTCTTT.

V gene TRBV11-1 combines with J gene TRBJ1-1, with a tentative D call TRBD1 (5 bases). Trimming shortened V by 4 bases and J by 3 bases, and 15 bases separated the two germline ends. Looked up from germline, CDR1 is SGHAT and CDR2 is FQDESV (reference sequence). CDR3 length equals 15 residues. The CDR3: CASSSYPTRDTEAFF. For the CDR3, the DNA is TGTGCCAGCAGCTCGTACCCCACCAGGGACACTGAAGCTTTCTTT.

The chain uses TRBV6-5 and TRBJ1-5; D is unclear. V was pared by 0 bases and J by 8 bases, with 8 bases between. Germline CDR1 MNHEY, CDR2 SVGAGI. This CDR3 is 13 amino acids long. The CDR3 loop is CASSYSRGKPQHF. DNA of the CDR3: TGTGCCAGCAGTTACTCACGGGGAAAGCCCCAGCATTTT.

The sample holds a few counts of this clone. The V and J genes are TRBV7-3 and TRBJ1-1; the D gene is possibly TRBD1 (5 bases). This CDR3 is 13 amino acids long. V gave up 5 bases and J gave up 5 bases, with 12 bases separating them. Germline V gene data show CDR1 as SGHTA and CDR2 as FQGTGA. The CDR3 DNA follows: TGTGCCAGCAGCCCGGGAGGGGTAACTGAAGCTTTCTTT. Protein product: CASSPGGVTEAFF.

Here the CDR3 reads CASTLSGQGIAEQFF. The CDR3 DNA sequence: TGTGCCAGCACCCTTTCGGGACAGGGTATTGCTGAGCAGTTCTTC. The gene calls are TRBV7-8 and TRBJ2-1; 9 bases fit TRBD1. The CDR3 extends over 15 amino acids. CDR1 SGHVS and CDR2 FQNEAQ come from the germline V gene. Unmatched junction bases numbered 13, after V lost 7 bases and J lost 9 bases.

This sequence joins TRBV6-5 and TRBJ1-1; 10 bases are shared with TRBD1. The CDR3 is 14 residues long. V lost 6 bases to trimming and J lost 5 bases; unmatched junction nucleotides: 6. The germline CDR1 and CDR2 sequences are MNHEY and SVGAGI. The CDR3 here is CASRRQGARTEAFF. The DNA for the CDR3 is TGTGCCAGCAGAAGACAGGGGGCTCGGACTGAAGCTTTCTTT.

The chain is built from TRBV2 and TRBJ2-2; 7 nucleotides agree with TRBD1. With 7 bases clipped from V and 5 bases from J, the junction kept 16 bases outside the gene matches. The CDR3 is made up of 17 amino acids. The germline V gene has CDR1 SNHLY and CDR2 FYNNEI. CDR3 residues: CASTPNSGDRPTGELFF. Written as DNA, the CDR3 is TGTGCCAGCACCCCAAACTCAGGGGACAGACCAACCGGGGAGCTGTTTTTT.